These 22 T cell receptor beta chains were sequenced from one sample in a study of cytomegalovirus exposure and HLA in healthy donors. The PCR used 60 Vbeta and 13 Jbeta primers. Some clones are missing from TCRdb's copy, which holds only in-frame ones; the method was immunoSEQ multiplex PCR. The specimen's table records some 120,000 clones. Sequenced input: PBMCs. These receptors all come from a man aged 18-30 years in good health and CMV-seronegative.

The CDR3 sequence is CASRPGLWNTEAFF. For the CDR3, the DNA is TGTGCCAGCAGACCAGGGTTGTGGAACACTGAAGCTTTCTTT. The chain uses TRBV6-5 and TRBJ1-1, with D possibly being TRBD1 (5 bases). The CDR3 runs 14 residues. V was shortened by 6 bases and J by 1 base, with 12 bases between the two germline ends. The germline V gene encodes CDR1 MNHEY and CDR2 SVGAGI.

The DNA for the CDR3 is TGTGCCAGTAGTAAGACTAGTTTAGACAATGAGCAGTTCTTC. It encodes CASSKTSLDNEQFF. The rearrangement links TRBV19 to TRBJ2-1; possible D gene TRBD2, 6 bases. This CDR3 contains 14 residues. Per germline, CDR1 LNHDA and CDR2 SQIVND (reference sequence). With 4 bases removed from V and 5 bases from J, the gap between germline ends came to 12 bases.

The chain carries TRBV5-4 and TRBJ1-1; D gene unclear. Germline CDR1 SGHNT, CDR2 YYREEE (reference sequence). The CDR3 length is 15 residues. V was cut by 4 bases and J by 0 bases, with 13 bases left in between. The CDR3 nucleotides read TGTGCCAGCAGCACCTTACGAGACATGAACACTGAAGCTTTCTTT. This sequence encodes CASSTLRDMNTEAFF. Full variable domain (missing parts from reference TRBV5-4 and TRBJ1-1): ETGVTQSPTHLIKTRGQQVTLRCSSQSGHNTVSWYQQALGQGPQFIFQYYREEENGRGNFPPRFSGLQFPNYSSELNVNALELDDSALYLCASSTLRDMNTEAFFGQGTRLTVV.

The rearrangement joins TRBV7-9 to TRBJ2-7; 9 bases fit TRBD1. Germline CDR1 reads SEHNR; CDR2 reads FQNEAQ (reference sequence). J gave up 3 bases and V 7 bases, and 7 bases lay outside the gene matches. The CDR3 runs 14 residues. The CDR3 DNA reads TGTGCCAGCAATTCGGACAGGGGAAGCTACGAGCAGTACTTC. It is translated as CASNSDRGSYEQYF.

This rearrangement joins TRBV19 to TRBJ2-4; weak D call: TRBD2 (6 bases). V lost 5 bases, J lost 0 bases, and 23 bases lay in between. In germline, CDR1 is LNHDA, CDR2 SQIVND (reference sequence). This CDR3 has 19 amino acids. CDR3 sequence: CASSPLAVITGVAKNIQYF. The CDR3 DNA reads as TGTGCCAGTAGTCCCCTCGCAGTTATAACGGGGGTAGCCAAAAACATTCAGTACTTC.

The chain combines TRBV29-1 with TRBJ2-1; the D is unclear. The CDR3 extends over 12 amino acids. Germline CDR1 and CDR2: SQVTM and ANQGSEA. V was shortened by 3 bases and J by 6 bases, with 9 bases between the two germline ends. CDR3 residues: CSVDLTRNEQFF. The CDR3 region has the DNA TGCAGCGTTGATCTGACTCGCAATGAGCAGTTCTTC.

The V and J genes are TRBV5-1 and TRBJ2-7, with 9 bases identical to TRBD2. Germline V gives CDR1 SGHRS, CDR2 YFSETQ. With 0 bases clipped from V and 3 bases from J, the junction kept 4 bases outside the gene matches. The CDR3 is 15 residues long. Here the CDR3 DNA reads TGCGCCAGCAGCTTGGCCTTTAGCGGGGGCTACGAGCAGTACTTC. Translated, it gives CASSLAFSGGYEQYF. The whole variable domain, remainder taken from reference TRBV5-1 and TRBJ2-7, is KAGVTQTPRYLIKTRGQQVTLSCSPISGHRSVSWYQQTPGQGLQFLFEYFSETQRNKGNFPGRFSGRQFSNSRSEMNVSTLELGDSALYLCASSLAFSGGYEQYFGPGTRLTVT.

The CDR3 sequence: CASSLGANEQFF. The DNA for the CDR3 is TGTGCCAGCAGCTTGGGGGCGAATGAGCAGTTCTTC. J is TRBJ2-1 and V is TRBV7-3; a possible D gene is TRBD1 (6 bases). This CDR3 has 12 amino acids. Germline CDR1 reads SGHTA; CDR2 reads FQGTGA. V was cut by 3 bases and J by 7 bases, with 7 bases left in between.

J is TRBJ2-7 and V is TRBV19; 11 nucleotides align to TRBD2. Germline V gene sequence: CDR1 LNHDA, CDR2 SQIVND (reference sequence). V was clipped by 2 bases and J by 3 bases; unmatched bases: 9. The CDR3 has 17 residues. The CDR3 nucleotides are TGTGCCAGTAGTATACGAGTAGCGGGGGGGAGACGCTACGAGCAGTACTTC. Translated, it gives CASSIRVAGGRRYEQYF.

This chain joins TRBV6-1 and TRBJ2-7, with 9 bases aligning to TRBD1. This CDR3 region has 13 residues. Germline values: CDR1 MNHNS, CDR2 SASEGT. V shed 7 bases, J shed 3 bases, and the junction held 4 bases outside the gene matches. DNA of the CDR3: TGTGCCAGCAAAACGGGACAGGGCTACGAGCAGTACTTC. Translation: CASKTGQGYEQYF.

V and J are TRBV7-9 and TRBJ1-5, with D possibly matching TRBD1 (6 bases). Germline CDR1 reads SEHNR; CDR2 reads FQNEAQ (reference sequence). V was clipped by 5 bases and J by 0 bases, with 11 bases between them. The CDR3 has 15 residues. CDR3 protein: CASSLRGGSNQPQHF. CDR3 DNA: TGTGCCAGCAGCCTCAGAGGGGGTAGCAATCAGCCCCAGCATTTT.

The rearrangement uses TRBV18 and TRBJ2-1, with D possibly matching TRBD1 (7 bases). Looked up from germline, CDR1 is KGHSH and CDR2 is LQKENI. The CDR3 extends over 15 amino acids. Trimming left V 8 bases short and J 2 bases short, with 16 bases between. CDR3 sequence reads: CASRRGDSTYNEQFF. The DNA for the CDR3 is TGTGCCAGCCGAAGGGGGGACAGCACCTACAATGAGCAGTTCTTC.

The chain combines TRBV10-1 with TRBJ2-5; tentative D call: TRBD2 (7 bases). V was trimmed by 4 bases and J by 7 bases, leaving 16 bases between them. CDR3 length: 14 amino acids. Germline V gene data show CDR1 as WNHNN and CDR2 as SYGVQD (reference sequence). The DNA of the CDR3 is TGCGCCAGCAGTGCCCGGGGGGCTATGGGGACCCAGTACTTC. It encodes CASSARGAMGTQYF.

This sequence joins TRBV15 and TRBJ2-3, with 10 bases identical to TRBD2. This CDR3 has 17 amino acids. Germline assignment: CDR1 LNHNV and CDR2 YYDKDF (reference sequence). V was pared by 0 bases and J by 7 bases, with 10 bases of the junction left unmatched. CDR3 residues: CATSRDLSGRAINTQYF. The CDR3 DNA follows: TGTGCCACCAGCAGAGATTTGAGCGGGAGGGCCATAAATACGCAGTATTTT.

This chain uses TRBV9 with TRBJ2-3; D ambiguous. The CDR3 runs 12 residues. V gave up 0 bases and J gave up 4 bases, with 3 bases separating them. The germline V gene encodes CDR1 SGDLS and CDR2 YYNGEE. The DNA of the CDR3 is TGTGCCAGCAGCGTAGCTTCAGATACGCAGTATTTT. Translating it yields CASSVASDTQYF. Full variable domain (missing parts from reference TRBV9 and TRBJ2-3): DSGVTQTPKHLITATGQRVTLRCSPRSGDLSVYWYQQSLDQGLQFLIQYYNGEERAKGNILERFSAQQFPDLHSELNLSSLELGDSALYFCASSVASDTQYFGPGTRLTVL.

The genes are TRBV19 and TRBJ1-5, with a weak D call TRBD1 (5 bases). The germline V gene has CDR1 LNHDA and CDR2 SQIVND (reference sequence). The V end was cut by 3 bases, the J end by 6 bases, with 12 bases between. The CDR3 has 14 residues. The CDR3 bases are TGTGCCAGTAGTATCGGCGGGGGAGGTCAGCCCCAGCATTTT. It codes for CASSIGGGGQPQHF. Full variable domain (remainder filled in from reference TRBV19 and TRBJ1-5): DGGITQSPKYLFRKEGQNVTLSCEQNLNHDAMYWYRQDPGQGLRLIYYSQIVNDFQKGDIAEGYSVSREKKESFPLTVTSAQKNPTAFYLCASSIGGGGQPQHFGDGTRLSIL.

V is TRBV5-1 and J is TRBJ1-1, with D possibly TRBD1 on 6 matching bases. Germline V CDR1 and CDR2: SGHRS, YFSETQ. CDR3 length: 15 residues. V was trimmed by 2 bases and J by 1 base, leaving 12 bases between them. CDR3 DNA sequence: TGCGCCAGCAGCTTCCGTTGGACAGAGAACACTGAAGCTTTCTTT. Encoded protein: CASSFRWTENTEAFF. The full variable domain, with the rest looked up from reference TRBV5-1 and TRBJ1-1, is KAGVTQTPRYLIKTRGQQVTLSCSPISGHRSVSWYQQTPGQGLQFLFEYFSETQRNKGNFPGRFSGRQFSNSRSEMNVSTLELGDSALYLCASSFRWTENTEAFFGQGTRLTVV.

The CDR3 DNA is TGTGCCAGCAGCATGCCGACAGAAGGGGGCGAGCAGTACTTC. This gives the protein CASSMPTEGGEQYF. The chain has TRBV7-9 and TRBJ2-7; a possible D gene is TRBD1 (6 bases). Trimming removed 5 bases at V and 6 bases at J, with 17 bases between. Germline CDR1 SEHNR, CDR2 FQNEAQ (reference sequence). The CDR3 extends over 14 amino acids.

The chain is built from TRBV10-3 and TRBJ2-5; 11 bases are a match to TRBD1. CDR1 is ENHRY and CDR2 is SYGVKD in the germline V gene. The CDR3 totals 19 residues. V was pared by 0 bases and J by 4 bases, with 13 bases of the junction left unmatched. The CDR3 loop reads CAISESVGQGAGERETQYF. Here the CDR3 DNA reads TGTGCCATCAGTGAGTCGGTTGGACAGGGGGCAGGGGAGAGAGAGACCCAGTACTTC.

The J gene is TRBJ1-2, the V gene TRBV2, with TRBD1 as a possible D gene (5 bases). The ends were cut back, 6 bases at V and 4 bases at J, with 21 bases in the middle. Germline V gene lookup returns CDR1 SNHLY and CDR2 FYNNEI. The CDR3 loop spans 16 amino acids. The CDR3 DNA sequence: TGTGCCAGCAGCGGAACCGAGGACAACTTATTCTATGGCTACACCTTC. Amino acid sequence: CASSGTEDNLFYGYTF.

In DNA, the CDR3 is TGTGCCAGCAGCCAAAGGTTCAGGGGAATGAACACTGAAGCTTTCTTT. Protein: CASSQRFRGMNTEAFF. This chain uses TRBV7-9 with TRBJ1-1; D is perhaps TRBD1 (6 bases). Germline loops: CDR1 SEHNR, CDR2 FQNEAQ (reference sequence). V was pared by 5 bases and J by 0 bases, with 16 bases between. The CDR3 spans 16 residues. The full variable domain, completed using reference TRBV7-9 and TRBJ1-1, is DTGVSQNPRHKITKRGQNVTFRCDPISEHNRLYWYRQTLGQGPEFLTYFQNEAQLEKSRLLSDRFSAERPKGSFSTLEIQRTEQGDSAMYLCASSQRFRGMNTEAFFGQGTRLTVV.

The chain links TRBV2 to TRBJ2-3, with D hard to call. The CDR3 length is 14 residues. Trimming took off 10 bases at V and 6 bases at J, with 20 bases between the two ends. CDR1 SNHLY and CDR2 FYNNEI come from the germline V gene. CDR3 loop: CAITQNPTQDTQYF. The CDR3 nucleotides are TGTGCCATCACCCAAAATCCGACTCAGGATACGCAGTATTTT.